This T cell receptor (beta chain) was sequenced during a study of T cells after somatic rescue of genetic block. Measured with immunoSEQ multiplex PCR; TCRdb has only the in-frame clones, and not every one. This sample carries 12,000 or so clones, under 85% of them seen once, and the ten largest clones take just over 8%. This CDR3 is built from 16 residues. Per the germline V gene, CDR1 is SGHRS and CDR2 is YFSETQ. J lost 1 base, V lost 4 bases, and 8 bases had no gene match. The specimen was peripheral blood mononuclear cells (PBMCs). The clonotype comes from a boy aged 5-17 years. The rearrangement joins TRBV5-1 to TRBJ1-3; TRBD1 aligns across 7 bases. The CDR3 sequence: CASSPLTQGSGNTIYF. In DNA, the CDR3 is TGCGCCAGCAGCCCCTTAACACAGGGGTCTGGAAACACCATATATTTT.